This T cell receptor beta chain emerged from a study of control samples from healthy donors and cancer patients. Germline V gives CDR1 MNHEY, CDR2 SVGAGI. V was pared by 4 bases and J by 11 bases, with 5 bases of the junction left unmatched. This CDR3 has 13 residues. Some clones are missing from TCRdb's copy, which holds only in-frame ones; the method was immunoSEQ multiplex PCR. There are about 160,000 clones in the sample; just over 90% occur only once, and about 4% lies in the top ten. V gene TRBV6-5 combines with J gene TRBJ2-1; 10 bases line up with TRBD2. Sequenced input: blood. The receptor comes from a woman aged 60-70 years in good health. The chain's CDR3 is CASSSSGLAKQFF. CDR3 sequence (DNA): TGTGCCAGCAGTTCCTCGGGACTAGCGAAGCAGTTCTTC.